This T cell receptor beta chain appears in the sequencing data of a study of blood T cell repertoires in COVID-19. CDR3 length: 15 amino acids. Trimming pared 5 bases from V and 1 base from J, leaving 14 bases between. Germline-derived CDR1 and CDR2 are MNHEY and SMNVEV (reference sequence). Profiling relied on immunoSEQ multiplex PCR, and the TCRdb table lists in-frame clones only, not all of them. Of over 100,000 clones detected, roughly 86% appear once; the ten largest clones hold 9.5% to 12%. The chain has TRBV27 and TRBJ1-2; a weak D match, TRBD1 (5 bases). The specimen sequenced was peripheral blood. The TCR comes from a woman aged 70-85 years with COVID-19, enrolled during active disease. CDR3 loop: CASSLLGGVNYGYTF. The CDR3, as DNA: TGTGCCAGCAGTCTCCTTGGGGGGGTTAACTATGGCTACACCTTC.